The next 8 T cell receptor beta chains were all read from a single sample in a study of shared clonotypes between healthy human individuals. CD45RO-negative cells were positively selected for CCR7, leaving out terminally differentiated effector memory CD45RA+ cells. Method: immunoSEQ multiplex PCR; TCRdb's copy keeps in-frame clones and lacks some. The repertoire holds hundreds of thousands of clones, 95% to 96% seen once, with roughly 0.1% in the top ten. Sample: naive CD8+ T cells sorted from blood. The receptors here all came from a woman between 25 and 40 years old in good health.

In the case of this clone: This same CDR3 is encoded by further DNA sequences in the sample. This chain joins TRBV20-1 and TRBJ2-7, with 8 bases aligning to TRBD1. Germline CDR1 is DFQATT and CDR2 is SNEGSKA (reference sequence). Trimming cost V 6 bases and J 6 bases; bases outside gene matches: 4. The CDR3 covers 11 residues. The CDR3, as DNA: TGCAGTGCAAGGACAGGGTCCGAGCAGTACTTC. Translating gives CSARTGSEQYF.

The CDR3 region has the DNA TGTGCCAGCAGTGAAACTAGCGGGAGCCCCGAGCAGTACTTC. It encodes CASSETSGSPEQYF. The genes are TRBV6-1 and TRBJ2-7; 11 nucleotides agree with TRBD2. V lost 2 bases, J lost 6 bases, and 3 bases stayed unmatched. CDR3 length: 14 amino acids. CDR1 MNHNS and CDR2 SASEGT come from the germline V gene.

J is TRBJ1-1 and V is TRBV5-8; no firm D call. The V gene lost 2 bases and the J gene lost 0 bases, with 11 bases spanning the gap. The CDR3 loop spans 15 amino acids. Per germline, CDR1 SGHTS and CDR2 YDEGEE. CDR3: CASSFVGSMNTEAFF. CDR3 DNA sequence: TGTGCCAGCAGCTTCGTGGGCAGCATGAACACTGAAGCTTTCTTT.

The chain couples TRBV19 to TRBJ1-3, with D unclear. CDR1 is LNHDA and CDR2 is SQIVND in the germline V gene (reference sequence). V was trimmed by 7 bases and J by 0 bases, leaving 10 bases between them. CDR3 size: 14 residues. CDR3 sequence: CASIQPSSGNTIYF. CDR3 in DNA: TGTGCCAGTATACAACCGAGCTCTGGAAACACCATATATTTT.

This sequence joins TRBV5-6 and TRBJ2-5, with D uncertain. Germline values: CDR1 SGHDT, CDR2 YYEEEE. Trimming pared 2 bases from V and 1 base from J, leaving 6 bases between. CDR3 length: 13 amino acids. The CDR3 here is CASSFFSQETQYF. CDR3 nucleotides: TGTGCCAGCAGCTTTTTCTCCCAAGAGACCCAGTACTTC.

The CDR3 nucleotides are TGTGCCAGCACCCTCGGGAGCAAGGTCGGAGAGACCCAGTACTTC. It translates to CASTLGSKVGETQYF. The chain recombines TRBV28 with TRBJ2-5; D may be TRBD2 (6 bases). Trimming left V 7 bases short and J 4 bases short, with 19 bases between. This CDR3 contains 15 residues. Per germline, CDR1 MDHEN and CDR2 SYDVKM.

CDR3 in amino acids: CASSPGSGTGELFF. The CDR3 bases are TGTGCCAGCAGTCCCGGGAGCGGGACCGGGGAGCTGTTTTTT. J is TRBJ2-2 and V is TRBV2, with D possibly matching TRBD2 (6 bases). The V gene's germline CDR1 is SNHLY and CDR2 FYNNEI. The CDR3 is made up of 14 amino acids. The V and J ends lost 5 bases and 5 bases respectively, with 12 bases between them.

The V gene is TRBV13, the J gene TRBJ2-7; a weak D match, TRBD1 (5 bases). The V end was cut by 1 base, the J end by 5 bases, with 24 bases between. Germline assignment: CDR1 PRHDT and CDR2 FYEKMQ (reference sequence). The length of the CDR3 is 18 residues. This CDR3 is CASSLVLFGQGMENEQYF. The DNA of the CDR3 is TGTGCCAGCAGCTTAGTTTTGTTTGGTCAGGGTATGGAGAACGAGCAGTACTTC.